This is a list of T cell receptor beta chains from one sample in a study of low-dose radiotherapy and immunotherapy resistance in tumors. TCRdb recomputed calls from the reads with MiXCR, one row per CDR3 protein. The table has under 90,000 distinct CDR3 sequences, 18% seen once. The sequences come from PBMCs, collected before treatment. Receptors were obtained from a male donor with prostate cancer. Each CDR3 is given without its conserved first and last residue.

TRBV11-2	TRBJ1-1	9	ASSRGTGSF
TRBV11-1	TRBJ1-4	10	ASSRTGEKLF
TRBV12-3/TRBV12-4	TRBJ2-2	15	ASSLLIAGDIGGELF
TRBV20-1	TRBJ2-1	12	SVIAGRMYNEQF
TRBV9	TRBJ1-2	13	ASSVGAGLNYGYT
TRBV2	TRBJ2-2	13	ASSGLTGASGELF
TRBV27	TRBJ1-5	14	ASSRRGPAANQPQH
TRBV11-2	TRBJ2-4	15	ASSLSPGGLGKNIQY
TRBV5-1	TRBJ2-7	11	ASSLGQGDEQY
TRBV3-1	TRBJ2-2	13	ASSQAAGWTGELF
TRBV11-2	TRBJ1-6	17	ASSYPTQQGTTYNSPLH
TRBV5-1	TRBJ2-2	12	ASSLQGATGELF
TRBV5-1	TRBJ2-5	13	ASSDVTYIGETQY
TRBV6-5	TRBJ2-4	12	ASSPGHVVDIQY
TRBV7-9	TRBJ2-7	11	ASSLGAVDEQY
TRBV9	TRBJ1-4	12	ASSVGARGEKLF
TRBV5-1	TRBJ2-3	13	ASSEQRGATDTQY
TRBV14	TRBJ2-7	17	ASSLGQSSLLMGNYEQY
TRBV5-1	TRBJ2-2	14	ASSFRDTTGAGELF
TRBV30	TRBJ1-1	9	AWGVNTEAF
TRBV27	TRBJ1-1	12	ASSSISPNTEAF
TRBV3-1	TRBJ2-3	16	ASSQDRASGGASDTQY
TRBV7-9	TRBJ1-2	13	ASSLTRETNYGYT
TRBV6-2/TRBV6-3	TRBJ2-7	12	ASRFLAGAYEQY
TRBV20-1	TRBJ2-7	12	SAPIRESSYEQY
TRBV7-2	TRBJ2-3	13	ASSPPSSGTDTQY
TRBV9	TRBJ2-3	12	ASSVGQSTDTQY
TRBV4-1	TRBJ2-3	14	ASSQDGRGFTDTQY
TRBV23-1	TRBJ2-2	13	ASSRCTGWAGELF
TRBV10-3	TRBJ2-2	16	AISPTTGTGELFFFFF
TRBV18	TRBJ2-2	13	ASSMTGGRDGELF
TRBV6-6	TRBJ2-1	13	ASSHGGQGYNEQF
TRBV12-3/TRBV12-4	TRBJ1-4	13	ASSGWDRGYEKLF